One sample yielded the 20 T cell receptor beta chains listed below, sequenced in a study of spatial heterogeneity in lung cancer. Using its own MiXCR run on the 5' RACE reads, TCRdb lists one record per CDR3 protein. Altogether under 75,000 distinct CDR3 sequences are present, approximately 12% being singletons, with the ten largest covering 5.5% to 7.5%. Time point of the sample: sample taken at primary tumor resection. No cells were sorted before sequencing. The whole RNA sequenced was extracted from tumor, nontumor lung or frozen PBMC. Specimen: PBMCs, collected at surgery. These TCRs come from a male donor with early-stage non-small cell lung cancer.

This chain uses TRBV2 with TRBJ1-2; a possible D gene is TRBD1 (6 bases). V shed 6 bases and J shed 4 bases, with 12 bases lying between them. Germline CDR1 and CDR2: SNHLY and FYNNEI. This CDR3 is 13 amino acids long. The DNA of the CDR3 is TGTGCCAGCAGGGGGGACACTCTCTATGGCTACACCTTC. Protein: CASRGDTLYGYTF.

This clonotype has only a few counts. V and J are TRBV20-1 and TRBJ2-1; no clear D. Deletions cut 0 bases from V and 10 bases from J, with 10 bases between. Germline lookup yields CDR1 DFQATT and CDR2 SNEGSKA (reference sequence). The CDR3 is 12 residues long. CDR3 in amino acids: CSARDLIREQFF. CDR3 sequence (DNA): TGCAGTGCTAGAGATCTAATAAGGGAGCAGTTCTTC.

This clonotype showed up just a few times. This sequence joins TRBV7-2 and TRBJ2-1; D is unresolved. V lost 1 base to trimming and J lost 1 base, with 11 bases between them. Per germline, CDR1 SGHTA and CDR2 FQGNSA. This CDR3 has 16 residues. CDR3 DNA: TGTGCCAGCAGCTTAGGGTCGCAACCGTCCTACAATGAGCAGTTCTTC. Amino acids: CASSLGSQPSYNEQFF.

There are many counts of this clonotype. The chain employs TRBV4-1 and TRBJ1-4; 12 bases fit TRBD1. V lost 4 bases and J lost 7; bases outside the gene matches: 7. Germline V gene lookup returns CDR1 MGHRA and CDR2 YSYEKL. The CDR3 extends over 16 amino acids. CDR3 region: CASSRPGTGGSEKLFF. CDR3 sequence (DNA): TGCGCCAGCAGCCGCCCGGGGACAGGGGGCAGTGAAAAACTGTTTTTT.

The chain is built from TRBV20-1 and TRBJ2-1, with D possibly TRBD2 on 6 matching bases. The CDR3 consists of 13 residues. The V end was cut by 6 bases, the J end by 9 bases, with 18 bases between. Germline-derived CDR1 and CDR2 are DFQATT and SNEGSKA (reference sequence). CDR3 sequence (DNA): TGCAGTGCCAGTCCCGGCTCGGAGGGTGAGCAGTTCTTC. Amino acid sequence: CSASPGSEGEQFF.

CDR3 loop: CASSASGTGGDYEQYF. CDR3 in DNA: TGTGCCAGTAGTGCTTCCGGGACAGGGGGGGACTACGAGCAGTACTTC. V and J are TRBV19 and TRBJ2-7; 11 bases map to TRBD1. The CDR3 runs to 16 residues. J was trimmed by 3 bases and V by 5 bases; bases with no gene match: 9. The germline CDR1 and CDR2 sequences are LNHDA and SQIVND (reference sequence).

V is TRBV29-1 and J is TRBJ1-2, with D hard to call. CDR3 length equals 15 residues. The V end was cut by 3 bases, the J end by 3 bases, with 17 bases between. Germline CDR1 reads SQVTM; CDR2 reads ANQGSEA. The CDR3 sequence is CSVDGKTTVDYGYTF. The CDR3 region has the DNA TGCAGCGTTGACGGGAAGACAACAGTGGACTATGGCTACACCTTC.

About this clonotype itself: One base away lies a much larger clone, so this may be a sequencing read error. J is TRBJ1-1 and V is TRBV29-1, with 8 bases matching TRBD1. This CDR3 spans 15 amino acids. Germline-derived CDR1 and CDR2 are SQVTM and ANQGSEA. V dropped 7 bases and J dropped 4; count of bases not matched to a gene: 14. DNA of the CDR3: TGCAGCGCTTACAGGGGGAGGAAGATGAGCACTGAAGCTTTCTTT. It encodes CSAYRGRKMSTEAFF.

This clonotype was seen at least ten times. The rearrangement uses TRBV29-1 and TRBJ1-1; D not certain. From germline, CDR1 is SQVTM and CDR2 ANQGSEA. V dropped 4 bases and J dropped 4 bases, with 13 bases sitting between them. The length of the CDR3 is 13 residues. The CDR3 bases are TGCAGCGTTGGGGAGGGAGGAATCACTGAAGCTTTCTTT. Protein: CSVGEGGITEAFF.

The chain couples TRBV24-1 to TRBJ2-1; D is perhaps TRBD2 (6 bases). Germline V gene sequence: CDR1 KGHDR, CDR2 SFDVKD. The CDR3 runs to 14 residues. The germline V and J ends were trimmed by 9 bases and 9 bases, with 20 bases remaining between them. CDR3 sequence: CATRPRLGGAEQFF. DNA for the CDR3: TGTGCCACCCGTCCCCGTCTGGGGGGAGCTGAGCAGTTCTTC.

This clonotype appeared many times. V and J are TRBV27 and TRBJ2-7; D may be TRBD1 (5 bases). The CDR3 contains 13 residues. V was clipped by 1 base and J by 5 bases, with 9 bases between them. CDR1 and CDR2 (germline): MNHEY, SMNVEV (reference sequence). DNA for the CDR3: TGTGCCAGCAGTTTATTGGGGCAAAACGAGCAGTACTTC. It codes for CASSLLGQNEQYF.

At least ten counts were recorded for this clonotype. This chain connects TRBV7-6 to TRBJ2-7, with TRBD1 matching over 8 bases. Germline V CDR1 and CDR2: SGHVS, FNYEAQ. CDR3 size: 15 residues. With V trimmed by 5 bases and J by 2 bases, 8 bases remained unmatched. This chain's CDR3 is CASSHRTGYAYEQYF. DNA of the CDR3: TGTGCCAGCAGCCATCGGACAGGGTACGCCTACGAGCAGTACTTC. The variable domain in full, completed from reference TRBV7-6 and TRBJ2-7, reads GAGVSQSPRYKVTKRGQDVALRCDPISGHVSLYWYRQALGQGPEFLTYFNYEAQQDKSGLPNDRFSAERPEGSISTLTIQRTEQRDSAMYRCASSHRTGYAYEQYFGPGTRLTVT.

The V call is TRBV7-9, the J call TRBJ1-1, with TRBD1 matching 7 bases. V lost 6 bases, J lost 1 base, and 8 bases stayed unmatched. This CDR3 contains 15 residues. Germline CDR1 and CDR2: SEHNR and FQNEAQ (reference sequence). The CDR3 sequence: CASRSQGRKNTEAFF. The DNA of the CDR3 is TGTGCCAGCAGGTCACAGGGGCGGAAGAACACTGAAGCTTTCTTT.

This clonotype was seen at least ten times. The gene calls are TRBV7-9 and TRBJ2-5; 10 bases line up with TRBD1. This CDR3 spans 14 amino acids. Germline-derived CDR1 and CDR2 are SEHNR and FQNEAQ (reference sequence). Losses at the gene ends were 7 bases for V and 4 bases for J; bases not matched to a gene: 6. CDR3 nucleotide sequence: TGTGCCAGCACCTCTAGGACAGGGGGAGAGACCCAGTACTTC. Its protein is CASTSRTGGETQYF. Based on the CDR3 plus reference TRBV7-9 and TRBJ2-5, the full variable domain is DTGVSQNPRHKITKRGQNVTFRCDPISEHNRLYWYRQTLGQGPEFLTYFQNEAQLEKSRLLSDRFSAERPKGSFSTLEIQRTEQGDSAMYLCASTSRTGGETQYFGPGTRLLVL.

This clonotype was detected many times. In DNA form, the CDR3 reads TGTGCCAGCAGCGGAACGACAGGGGGGAATGGAAACACCATATATTTT. Translated: CASSGTTGGNGNTIYF. The chain uses TRBV3-1 and TRBJ1-3, with 9 bases that match TRBD1. CDR1 and CDR2 from the germline V gene are LGHDT and YNNKEL (reference sequence). With V trimmed by 5 bases and J by 3 bases, 8 bases remained unmatched. The CDR3 runs to 16 residues.

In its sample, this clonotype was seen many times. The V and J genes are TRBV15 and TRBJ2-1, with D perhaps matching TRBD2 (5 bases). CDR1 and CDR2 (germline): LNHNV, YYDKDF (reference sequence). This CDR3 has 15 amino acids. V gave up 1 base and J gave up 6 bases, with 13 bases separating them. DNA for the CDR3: TGTGCCACCAGCAGAGGCGGTCTAGCCACCAATGAGCAGTTCTTC. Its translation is CATSRGGLATNEQFF. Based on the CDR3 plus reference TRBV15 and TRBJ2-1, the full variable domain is DAMVIQNPRYQVTQFGKPVTLSCSQTLNHNVMYWYQQKSSQAPKLLFHYYDKDFNNEADTPDNFQSRRPNTSFCFLDIRSPGLGDTAMYLCATSRGGLATNEQFFGPGTRLTVL.

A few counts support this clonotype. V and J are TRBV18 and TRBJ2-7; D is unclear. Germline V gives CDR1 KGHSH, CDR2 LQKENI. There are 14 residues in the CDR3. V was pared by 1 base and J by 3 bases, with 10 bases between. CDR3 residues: CASSPRAADYEQYF. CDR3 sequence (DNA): TGTGCCAGCTCACCACGGGCTGCTGACTACGAGCAGTACTTC.

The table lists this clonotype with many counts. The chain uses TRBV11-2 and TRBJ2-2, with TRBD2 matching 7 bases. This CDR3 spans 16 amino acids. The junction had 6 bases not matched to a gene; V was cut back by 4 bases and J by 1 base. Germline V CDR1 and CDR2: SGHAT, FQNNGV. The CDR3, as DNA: TGTGCCAGCAGCTCACCTCTAGCGGTGAACACCGGGGAGCTGTTTTTT. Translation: CASSSPLAVNTGELFF.

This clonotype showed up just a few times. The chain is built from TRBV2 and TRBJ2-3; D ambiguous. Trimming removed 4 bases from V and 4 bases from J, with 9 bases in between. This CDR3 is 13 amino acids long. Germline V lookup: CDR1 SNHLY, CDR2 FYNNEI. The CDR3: CASSASGSDTQYF. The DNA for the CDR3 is TGTGCCAGCAGTGCATCAGGTTCAGATACGCAGTATTTT.

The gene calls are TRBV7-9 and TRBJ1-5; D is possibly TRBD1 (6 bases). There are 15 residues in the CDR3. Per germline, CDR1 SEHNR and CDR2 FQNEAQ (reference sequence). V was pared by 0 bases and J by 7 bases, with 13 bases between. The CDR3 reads CASSLAGAGDQPQHF. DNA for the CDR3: TGTGCCAGCAGCTTAGCGGGGGCCGGCGACCAGCCCCAGCATTTT. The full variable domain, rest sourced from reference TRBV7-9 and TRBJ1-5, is DTGVSQNPRHKITKRGQNVTFRCDPISEHNRLYWYRQTLGQGPEFLTYFQNEAQLEKSRLLSDRFSAERPKGSFSTLEIQRTEQGDSAMYLCASSLAGAGDQPQHFGDGTRLSIL.